One sample yielded the 26 T cell receptor beta chains listed below, sequenced in a study of response to subunit inactivated influenza vaccine. A single record per CDR3 protein comes from TCRdb applying MiXCR to the RT-PCR reads. The sample consists of around 580,000 distinct CDR3 sequences, roughly 15% of them appearing once. The sample was PBMCs from blood, taken 11 to 12 days after vaccination. Every receptor here comes from a man aged 45 to 65 who received an inactivated influenza vaccine.

This chain connects TRBV7-2 to TRBJ1-6, with D hard to call. The CDR3 sequence is 16 residues long. Germline lookup yields CDR1 SGHTA and CDR2 FQGNSA. V was clipped by 3 bases and J by 0 bases, with 9 bases between them. CDR3 loop: CASSLILSSYNSPLHF. For the CDR3, the DNA is TGTGCCAGCAGCTTGATACTGAGCTCCTATAATTCACCCCTCCACTTT.

The chain joins TRBV19 to TRBJ2-3; 7 bases are a match to TRBD2. The CDR3 length is 17 residues. Germline CDR1 LNHDA, CDR2 SQIVND (reference sequence). V shed 5 bases, J shed 0 bases, and the junction held 11 bases outside the gene matches. The CDR3 is CASSARTRSPSTDTQYF. The CDR3 nucleotides are TGTGCCAGTAGTGCCCGGACTAGGAGTCCTAGCACAGATACGCAGTATTTT.

The rearrangement joins TRBV7-9 to TRBJ2-5; 8 bases fit TRBD2. Germline V gene sequence: CDR1 SEHNR, CDR2 FQNEAQ (reference sequence). The V and J ends lost 4 bases and 6 bases, in that order; junction bases with no gene match: 13. CDR3 size: 16 residues. The CDR3 loop is CASSSIAGKTEKTQYF. CDR3 in DNA: TGTGCCAGCAGCTCGATAGCGGGAAAGACAGAAAAGACCCAGTACTTC.

J is TRBJ1-5 and V is TRBV12-3 or TRBV12-4; 7 positions agree with TRBD1. V lost 6 bases, J lost 2 bases, and 10 bases stayed unmatched. This CDR3 has 16 residues. The CDR3 reads CASSRGQVRGNQPQHF. DNA for the CDR3: TGTGCCAGCAGCCGTGGACAGGTGCGAGGCAATCAGCCCCAGCATTTT.

This sequence joins TRBV6-2 or TRBV6-3 and TRBJ1-2; the D is unclear. The germline V and J ends were trimmed by 0 bases and 8 bases, with 10 bases remaining between them. Germline V gene lookup returns CDR1 MNHEY and CDR2 SVGEGT. The CDR3 covers 13 residues. DNA for the CDR3: TGTGCCAGCAGTTACTCGGAAGGGTACGGCTACACCTTC. It encodes CASSYSEGYGYTF.

The rearrangement links TRBV5-1 to TRBJ1-2, with 9 bases aligning to TRBD1. The V gene end was trimmed by 4 bases and the J gene end by 7 bases; junction bases not matched to a gene: 5. The CDR3 consists of 13 residues. Germline CDR1 reads SGHRS; CDR2 reads YFSETQ. For the CDR3, the DNA is TGCGCCAGCAGCCTTACAGGGGGCATTGGCTACACCTTC. Residues: CASSLTGGIGYTF.

The rearrangement uses TRBV7-9 and TRBJ2-3, with TRBD1 as a possible D gene (6 bases). This CDR3 has 15 residues. V lost 4 bases and J lost 2, with 13 bases in between. CDR1 and CDR2 from the germline V gene are SEHNR and FQNEAQ (reference sequence). The CDR3 DNA is TGTGCCAGCAGCTCTAGGCAGGGGCCCACAGATACGCAGTATTTT. It translates to CASSSRQGPTDTQYF.

This clonotype was counted at least ten times. The chain combines TRBV5-1 with TRBJ1-1; maybe TRBD1 (6 bases). V was shortened by 2 bases and J by 3 bases, with 14 bases between the two germline ends. Germline loops: CDR1 SGHRS, CDR2 YFSETQ. The CDR3 has 15 residues. CDR3 amino acids: CASSLEGGRDTEAFF. CDR3 nucleotides: TGCGCCAGCAGCTTAGAAGGGGGGCGAGACACTGAAGCTTTCTTT.

There are a few counts of this clonotype. The chain links TRBV12-3 or TRBV12-4 to TRBJ2-1; the match to TRBD1 covers 9 bases. The CDR3 contains 15 residues. Trimming cost V 7 bases and J 5 bases; bases outside gene matches: 9. CDR3 sequence: CASTGGGTGNNEQFF. The CDR3 DNA is TGTGCCAGCACAGGGGGCGGGACAGGGAACAATGAGCAGTTCTTC.

This sequence joins TRBV10-3 and TRBJ1-2; D is possibly TRBD1 (5 bases). Germline assignment: CDR1 ENHRY and CDR2 SYGVKD. The CDR3 is 12 residues long. Trimming removed 4 bases at V and 8 bases at J, with 11 bases between. The CDR3 nucleotides read TGTGCCATCAGTGGGGACGAGGACGGCTACACCTTC. This encodes CAISGDEDGYTF.

This clonotype appeared a few times. This chain uses TRBV20-1 with TRBJ2-7; 10 nucleotides match TRBD2. Trimming at V came to 4 bases and at J to 1 base, leaving 7 bases not matched to a gene. CDR3 length equals 15 residues. Germline V lookup: CDR1 DFQATT, CDR2 SNEGSKA (reference sequence). This CDR3 is CSATTGTSVSYEQYF. In DNA form, the CDR3 reads TGCAGTGCTACGACCGGGACTAGCGTTTCCTACGAGCAGTACTTC.

The gene calls are TRBV9 and TRBJ2-1, with 14 positions matching TRBD2. Germline CDR1 is SGDLS and CDR2 is YYNGEE. J was trimmed by 7 bases and V by 4 bases; bases with no gene match: 10. The CDR3 is 17 residues long. The CDR3 nucleotides are TGTGCCAGCAGCCCACCCATGGGGACTAGCGGGGGTAATGAGCAGTTCTTC. Residues: CASSPPMGTSGGNEQFF.

V gene TRBV19 combines with J gene TRBJ2-3; 8 bases are shared with TRBD2. The CDR3 runs 15 residues. The J segment lost 4 bases and the V segment lost 4 bases, leaving 7 bases of the junction unmatched. CDR1 and CDR2 from the germline V gene are LNHDA and SQIVND (reference sequence). Written as DNA, the CDR3 is TGTGCCAGTAGTACCGGGACTAGATTTTCAGATACGCAGTATTTT. Translating gives CASSTGTRFSDTQYF.

The V and J genes are TRBV20-1 and TRBJ2-7; D remains ambiguous. The CDR3 sequence is 14 residues long. V was trimmed by 0 bases and J by 2 bases, leaving 11 bases between them. Germline CDR1 and CDR2: DFQATT and SNEGSKA (reference sequence). CDR3 DNA sequence: TGCAGTGCTAGAGATCTGTCGCCGACCTACGAGCAGTACTTC. Encoded protein: CSARDLSPTYEQYF.

There are a few counts of this clonotype. This chain uses TRBV7-2 with TRBJ2-7; D remains ambiguous. V dropped 1 base and J dropped 1 base, with 11 bases sitting between them. Per germline, CDR1 SGHTA and CDR2 FQGNSA. The CDR3 totals 15 residues. The CDR3 bases are TGTGCCAGCAGCTTAGTGTCCACCGAATCCTACGAGCAGTACTTC. The encoded protein is CASSLVSTESYEQYF.

At least ten counts were recorded for this clonotype. The J gene is TRBJ2-2, the V gene TRBV21-1; the DNA was not used to check the table's D call, TRBD1. TRBV21-1 is classified as a pseudogene. This CDR3 is 15 amino acids long. CDR3 in amino acids: CASSRDRKYTGELFF. The DNA of the CDR3 is TGTGCCAGCAGTCGGGACAGAAAATACACCGGGGAGCTGTTTTTT.

This clonotype occurred a few times. The V gene is TRBV2, the J gene TRBJ2-4; perhaps TRBD1 as D (5 bases). Per germline, CDR1 SNHLY and CDR2 FYNNEI. Trimming removed 3 bases from V and 1 base from J, with 10 bases in between. The CDR3 totals 15 residues. CDR3 in amino acids: CASSDGRAAKNIQYF. The CDR3 bases are TGTGCCAGCAGTGATGGCAGGGCGGCCAAAAACATTCAGTACTTC.

This clonotype has a count of ten or more. This chain links TRBV5-1 with TRBJ2-1; 9 bases map to TRBD2. This CDR3 comprises 19 residues. Germline assignment: CDR1 SGHRS and CDR2 YFSETQ. With 3 bases clipped from V and 2 bases from J, the junction kept 15 bases outside the gene matches. The CDR3 region is CASSSEQKIAGVPYNEQFF. CDR3 in DNA: TGCGCCAGCAGCTCGGAGCAAAAAATAGCGGGAGTGCCCTACAATGAGCAGTTCTTC.

The genes are TRBV20-1 and TRBJ1-5, with D hard to call. Germline-derived CDR1 and CDR2 are DFQATT and SNEGSKA (reference sequence). The CDR3 has 12 residues. Trimming removed 7 bases at V and 4 bases at J, with 11 bases between. CDR3: CSVGRLNQPQHF. DNA of the CDR3: TGCAGTGTAGGCAGGTTAAATCAGCCCCAGCATTTT.

In this sample, this clonotype turned up a few times. V and J are TRBV24-1 and TRBJ2-1; D not resolved. The CDR3 is 13 amino acids. Trimming took off 3 bases at V and 7 bases at J, with 9 bases between the two ends. Germline V gene lookup returns CDR1 KGHDR and CDR2 SFDVKD. In DNA, the CDR3 is TGTGCCACCAGTGATGAAAACCGAAATGAGCAGTTCTTC. This translates into CATSDENRNEQFF.

This clonotype showed up just a few times. The chain recombines TRBV6-1 with TRBJ2-5, with D perhaps being TRBD1 or TRBD2 (7 bases each). The germline V gene has CDR1 MNHNS and CDR2 SASEGT. V lost 2 bases, J lost 2 bases, and 18 bases lay in between. The CDR3 consists of 17 residues. In DNA form, the CDR3 reads TGTGCCAGCAGTGAAAGTCGGACAGGACTAGTTCAAGAGACCCAGTACTTC. Its protein is CASSESRTGLVQETQYF.

The rearrangement uses TRBV10-3 and TRBJ2-7; D ambiguous. The CDR3 is 13 residues long. CDR1 and CDR2 (germline): ENHRY, SYGVKD. With 10 bases removed from V and 4 bases from J, the gap between germline ends came to 17 bases. CDR3 sequence reads: CATLLTPGYEQYF. The CDR3 DNA sequence: TGTGCCACCCTCCTGACACCCGGATACGAGCAGTACTTC.

In its sample, this clonotype was seen a few times. This chain uses TRBV28 with TRBJ2-3; perhaps TRBD2 as D (6 bases). CDR3 length equals 16 residues. V lost 8 bases and J lost 1, with 19 bases in between. CDR1 is MDHEN and CDR2 is SYDVKM in the germline V gene. DNA of the CDR3: TGTGCCAGCGTTGCTAGCCCGGGCGGGGGCACAGATACGCAGTATTTT. Protein product: CASVASPGGGTDTQYF.

In its sample, this clonotype was seen a few times. The chain joins TRBV7-2 to TRBJ2-2; TRBD2 agrees at 8 bases. Germline CDR1 SGHTA, CDR2 FQGNSA. The CDR3 consists of 14 residues. The V gene end was trimmed by 2 bases and the J gene end by 7 bases; junction bases not matched to a gene: 3. CDR3 nucleotides: TGTGCCAGCAGCTTAAGCGGGGGTTTCGGGGAGCTGTTTTTT. This codes for CASSLSGGFGELFF.

The V and J genes are TRBV2 and TRBJ2-5; weak D call: TRBD2 (6 bases). V shed 5 bases and J shed 5 bases, with 18 bases lying between them. Per germline, CDR1 SNHLY and CDR2 FYNNEI. The length of the CDR3 is 15 residues. DNA for the CDR3: TGTGCCAGCAGTCCGGGGAGGAGGGCAATGGAGACCCAGTACTTC. This gives the protein CASSPGRRAMETQYF.

The chain combines TRBV28 with TRBJ2-3, with TRBD2 identical over 8 bases. The V and J ends lost 5 bases and 4 bases, in that order; junction bases with no gene match: 14. Germline lookup yields CDR1 MDHEN and CDR2 SYDVKM. The CDR3 consists of 17 residues. The CDR3 nucleotides read TGTGCCAGCAGTGGAGGGGCGGGAGGACCACGTGCAGATACGCAGTATTTT. It specifies CASSGGAGGPRADTQYF. Complete variable domain (other parts from reference TRBV28 and TRBJ2-3): DVKVTQSSRYLVKRTGEKVFLECVQDMDHENMFWYRQDPGLGLRLIYFSYDVKMKEKGDIPEGYSVSREKKERFSLILESASTNQTSMYLCASSGGAGGPRADTQYFGPGTRLTVL.